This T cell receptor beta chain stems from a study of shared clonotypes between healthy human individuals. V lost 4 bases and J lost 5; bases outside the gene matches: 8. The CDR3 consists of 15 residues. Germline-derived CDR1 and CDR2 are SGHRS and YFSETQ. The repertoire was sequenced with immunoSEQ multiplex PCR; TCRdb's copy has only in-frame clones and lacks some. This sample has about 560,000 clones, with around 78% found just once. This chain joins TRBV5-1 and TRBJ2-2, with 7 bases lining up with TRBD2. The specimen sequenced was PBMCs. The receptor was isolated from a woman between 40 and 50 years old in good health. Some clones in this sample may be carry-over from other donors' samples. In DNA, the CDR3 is TGCGCCAGCAGCCGTACTAGCGCCAATACCGGGGAGCTGTTTTTT. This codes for CASSRTSANTGELFF.